This T cell receptor (beta chain) came from a study of blood T cell repertoires in COVID-19. Across the study: Samples of COVID-19 (acute and convalescent) were obtained from the United States, Italy and Spain. PBMCs, B-cell-depleted T cells, or T cells provided the cDNA or gDNA that made up the material.

Original data processing: Reference gene primer amplification yielded estimated nucleated cell counts. The table came from immunoSEQ multiplex PCR; TCRdb's copy has only in-frame clones and leaves some out. V and J calls and clone size are as listed in that table; D and trimming were resolved from the DNA. The repertoire holds 300,000 to 450,000 clones, 85% seen once, with roughly 3.6% in the top ten. Deletions cut 3 bases from V and 4 bases from J, with 13 bases between. Per the germline V gene, CDR1 is MDHEN and CDR2 is SYDVKM. The CDR3 is made up of 14 amino acids. The clonotype originates from a woman between 18 and 29 years old with acute or convalescent COVID-19. Sequencing was carried out using peripheral blood. The chain has TRBV28 and TRBJ2-7, with D perhaps TRBD2 (7 bases). The CDR3 DNA reads as TGTGCCAGCAGTTTCCCGGGGGGCGGATACGAGCAGTACTTC. The encoded protein is CASSFPGGGYEQYF. The whole variable domain, remainder taken from reference TRBV28 and TRBJ2-7, is DVKVTQSSRYLVKRTGEKVFLECVQDMDHENMFWYRQDPGLGLRLIYFSYDVKMKEKGDIPEGYSVSREKKERFSLILESASTNQTSMYLCASSFPGGGYEQYFGPGTRLTVT.